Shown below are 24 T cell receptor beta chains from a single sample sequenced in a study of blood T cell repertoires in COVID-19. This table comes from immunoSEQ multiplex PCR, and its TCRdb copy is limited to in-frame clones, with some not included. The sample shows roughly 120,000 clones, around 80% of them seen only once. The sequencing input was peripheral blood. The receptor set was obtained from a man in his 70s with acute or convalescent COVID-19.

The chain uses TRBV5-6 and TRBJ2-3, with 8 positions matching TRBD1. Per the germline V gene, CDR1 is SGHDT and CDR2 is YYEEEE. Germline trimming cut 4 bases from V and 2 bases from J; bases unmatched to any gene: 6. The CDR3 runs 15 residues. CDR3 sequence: CASSADRGNTDTQYF. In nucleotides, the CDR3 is TGTGCCAGCAGCGCCGACAGGGGCAACACAGATACGCAGTATTTT.

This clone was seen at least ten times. As DNA, the CDR3 is TGTGCCAGCAGCCCTCATTGGGGGACGCGGGACGGTAACACTGAAGCTTTCTTT. It specifies CASSPHWGTRDGNTEAFF. V is TRBV14 and J is TRBJ1-1, with D possibly TRBD1 on 5 matching bases. Germline V gives CDR1 SGHDN, CDR2 FVKESK. Trimming removed 4 bases from V and 2 bases from J, with 23 bases in between. The CDR3 covers 18 residues.

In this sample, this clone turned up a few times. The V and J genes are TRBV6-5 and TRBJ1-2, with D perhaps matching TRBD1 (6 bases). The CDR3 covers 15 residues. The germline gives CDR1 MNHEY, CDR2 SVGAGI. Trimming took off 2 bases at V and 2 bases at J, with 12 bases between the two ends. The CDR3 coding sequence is TGTGCCAGCAGTTACCAACAGGGTCGCAACTATGGCTACACCTTC. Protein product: CASSYQQGRNYGYTF.

CDR3 DNA sequence: TGCAGCGTTCGAACAGTTTGGGACACTGAAGCTTTCTTT. Protein sequence: CSVRTVWDTEAFF. J is TRBJ1-1 and V is TRBV29-1, with D hard to call. The CDR3 length is 13 residues. Deletions cut 5 bases from V and 3 bases from J, with 13 bases between. Germline V gives CDR1 SQVTM, CDR2 ANQGSEA.

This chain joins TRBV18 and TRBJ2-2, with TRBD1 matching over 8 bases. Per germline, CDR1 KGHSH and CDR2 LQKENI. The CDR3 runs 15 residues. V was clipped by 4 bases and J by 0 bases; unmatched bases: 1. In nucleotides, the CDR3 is TGTGCCAGCTCACGACAGGGGTCGAACACCGGGGAGCTGTTTTTT. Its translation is CASSRQGSNTGELFF. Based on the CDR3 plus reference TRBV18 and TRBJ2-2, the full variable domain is NAGVMQNPRHLVRRRGQEARLRCSPMKGHSHVYWYRQLPEEGLKFMVYLQKENIIDESGMPKERFSAEFPKEGPSILRIQQVVRGDSAAYFCASSRQGSNTGELFFGEGSRLTVL.

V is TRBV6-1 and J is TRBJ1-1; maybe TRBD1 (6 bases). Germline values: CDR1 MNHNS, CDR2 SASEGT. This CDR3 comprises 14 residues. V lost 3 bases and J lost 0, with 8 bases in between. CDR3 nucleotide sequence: TGTGCCAGCAGTGAGGACAGACTGAACACTGAAGCTTTCTTT. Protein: CASSEDRLNTEAFF.

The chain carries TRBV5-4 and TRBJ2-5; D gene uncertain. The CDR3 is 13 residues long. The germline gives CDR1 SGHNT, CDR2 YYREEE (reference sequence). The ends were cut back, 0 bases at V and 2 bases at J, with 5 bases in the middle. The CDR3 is CASSLGAQETQYF. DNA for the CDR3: TGTGCCAGCAGCTTGGGAGCTCAAGAGACCCAGTACTTC.

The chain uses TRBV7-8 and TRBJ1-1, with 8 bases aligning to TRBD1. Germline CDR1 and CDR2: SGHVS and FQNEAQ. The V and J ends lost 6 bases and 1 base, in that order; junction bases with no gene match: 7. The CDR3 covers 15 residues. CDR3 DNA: TGTGCCAGCAGAAGACAGGGGACGTCGAACACTGAAGCTTTCTTT. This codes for CASRRQGTSNTEAFF. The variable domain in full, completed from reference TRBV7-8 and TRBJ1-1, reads GAGVSQSPRYKVAKRGQDVALRCDPISGHVSLFWYQQALGQGPEFLTYFQNEAQLDKSGLPSDRFFAERPEGSVSTLKIQRTQQEDSAVYLCASRRQGTSNTEAFFGQGTRLTVV.

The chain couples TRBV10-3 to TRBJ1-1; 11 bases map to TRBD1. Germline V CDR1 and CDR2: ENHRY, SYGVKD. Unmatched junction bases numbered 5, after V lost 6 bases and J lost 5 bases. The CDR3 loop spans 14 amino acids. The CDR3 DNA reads TGTGCCATCAGCCCGGACAGGGGGCGGACTGAAGCTTTCTTT. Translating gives CAISPDRGRTEAFF.

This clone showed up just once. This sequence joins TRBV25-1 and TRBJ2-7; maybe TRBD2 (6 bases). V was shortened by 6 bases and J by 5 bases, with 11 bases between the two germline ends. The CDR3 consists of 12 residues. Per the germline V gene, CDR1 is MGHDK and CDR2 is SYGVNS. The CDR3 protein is CASRLATHEQYF. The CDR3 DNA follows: TGTGCCAGCAGACTAGCTACCCACGAGCAGTACTTC.

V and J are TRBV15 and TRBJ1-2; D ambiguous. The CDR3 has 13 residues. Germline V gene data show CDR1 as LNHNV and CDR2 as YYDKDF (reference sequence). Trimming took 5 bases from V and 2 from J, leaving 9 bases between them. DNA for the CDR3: TGTGCCACCAGCCCGACTGGGAACTATGGCTACACCTTC. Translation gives CATSPTGNYGYTF.

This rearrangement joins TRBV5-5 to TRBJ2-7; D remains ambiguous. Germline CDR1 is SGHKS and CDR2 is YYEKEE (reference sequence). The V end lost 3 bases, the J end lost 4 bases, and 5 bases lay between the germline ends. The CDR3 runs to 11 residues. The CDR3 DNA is TGTGCCAGCAGCTCCTATTACGAGCAGTACTTC. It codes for CASSSYYEQYF.

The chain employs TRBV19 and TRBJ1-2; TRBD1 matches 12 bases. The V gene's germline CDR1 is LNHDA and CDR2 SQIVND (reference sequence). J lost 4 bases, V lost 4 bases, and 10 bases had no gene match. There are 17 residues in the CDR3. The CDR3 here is CASSTAGQGALSYGYTF. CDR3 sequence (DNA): TGTGCCAGTAGTACCGCGGGACAGGGGGCCCTGAGCTATGGCTACACCTTC.

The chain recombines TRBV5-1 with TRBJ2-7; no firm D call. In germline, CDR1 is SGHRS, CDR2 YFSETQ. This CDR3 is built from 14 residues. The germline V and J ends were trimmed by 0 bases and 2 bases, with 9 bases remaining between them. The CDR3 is CASSLVADPYEQYF. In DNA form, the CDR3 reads TGCGCCAGCAGCTTGGTGGCAGATCCCTACGAGCAGTACTTC.

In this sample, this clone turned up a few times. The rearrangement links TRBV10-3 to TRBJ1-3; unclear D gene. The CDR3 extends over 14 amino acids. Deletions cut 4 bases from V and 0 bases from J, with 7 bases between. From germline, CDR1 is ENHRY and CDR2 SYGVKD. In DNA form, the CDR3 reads TGTGCCATCAGTGGACACGGCTCTGGAAACACCATATATTTT. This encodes CAISGHGSGNTIYF.

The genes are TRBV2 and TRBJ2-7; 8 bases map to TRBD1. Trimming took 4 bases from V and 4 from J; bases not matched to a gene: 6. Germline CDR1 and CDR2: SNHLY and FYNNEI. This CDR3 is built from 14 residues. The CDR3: CASSVSRGQYEQYF. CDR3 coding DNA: TGTGCCAGCAGTGTAAGCAGGGGGCAATACGAGCAGTACTTC. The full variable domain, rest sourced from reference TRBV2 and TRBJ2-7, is EPEVTQTPSHQVTQMGQEVILRCVPISNHLYFYWYRQILGQKVEFLVSFYNNEISEKSEIFDDQFSVERPDGSNFTLKIRSTKLEDSAMYFCASSVSRGQYEQYFGPGTRLTVT.

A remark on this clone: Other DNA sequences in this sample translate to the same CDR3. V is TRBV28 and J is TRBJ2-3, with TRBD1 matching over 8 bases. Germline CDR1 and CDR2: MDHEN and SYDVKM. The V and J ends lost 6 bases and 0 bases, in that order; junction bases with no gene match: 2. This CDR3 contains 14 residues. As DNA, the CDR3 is TGTGCCAGCAGAAGGACAGGGAGCACAGATACGCAGTATTTT. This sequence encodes CASRRTGSTDTQYF. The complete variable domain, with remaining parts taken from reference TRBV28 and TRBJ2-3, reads DVKVTQSSRYLVKRTGEKVFLECVQDMDHENMFWYRQDPGLGLRLIYFSYDVKMKEKGDIPEGYSVSREKKERFSLILESASTNQTSMYLCASRRTGSTDTQYFGPGTRLTVL.

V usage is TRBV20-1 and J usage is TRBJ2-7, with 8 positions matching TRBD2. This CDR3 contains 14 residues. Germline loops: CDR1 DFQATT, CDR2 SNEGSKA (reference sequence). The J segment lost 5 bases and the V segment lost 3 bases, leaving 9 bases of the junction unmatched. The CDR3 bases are TGCAGTGCTAGTCGTTCCGGGGGGGTGGACGAGCAGTACTTC. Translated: CSASRSGGVDEQYF.

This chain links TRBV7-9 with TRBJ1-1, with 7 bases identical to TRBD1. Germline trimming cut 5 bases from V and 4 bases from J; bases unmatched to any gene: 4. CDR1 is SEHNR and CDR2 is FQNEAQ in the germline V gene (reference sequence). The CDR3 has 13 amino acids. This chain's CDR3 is CASSLGQATEAFF. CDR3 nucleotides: TGTGCCAGCAGCCTAGGACAGGCCACTGAAGCTTTCTTT.

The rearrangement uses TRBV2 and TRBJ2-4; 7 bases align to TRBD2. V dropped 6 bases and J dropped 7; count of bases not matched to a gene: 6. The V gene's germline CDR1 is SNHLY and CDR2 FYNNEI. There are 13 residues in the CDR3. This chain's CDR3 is CASSRTSSNIQYF. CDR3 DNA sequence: TGTGCCAGCAGCAGGACTAGTAGTAACATTCAGTACTTC.

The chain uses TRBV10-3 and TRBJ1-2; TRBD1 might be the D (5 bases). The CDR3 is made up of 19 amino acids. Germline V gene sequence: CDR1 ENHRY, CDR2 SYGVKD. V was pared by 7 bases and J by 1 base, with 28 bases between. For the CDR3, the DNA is TGTGCCATCATTAAGGTTCGAGACAGCACGAACGATAATAACTATGGCTACACCTTC. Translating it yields CAIIKVRDSTNDNNYGYTF.

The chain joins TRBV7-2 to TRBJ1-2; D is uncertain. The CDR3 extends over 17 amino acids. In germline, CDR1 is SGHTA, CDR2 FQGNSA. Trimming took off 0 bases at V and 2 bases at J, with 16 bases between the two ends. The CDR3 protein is CASSLARAWADNYGYTF. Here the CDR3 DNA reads TGTGCCAGCAGCTTAGCGCGCGCTTGGGCAGACAACTATGGCTACACCTTC.

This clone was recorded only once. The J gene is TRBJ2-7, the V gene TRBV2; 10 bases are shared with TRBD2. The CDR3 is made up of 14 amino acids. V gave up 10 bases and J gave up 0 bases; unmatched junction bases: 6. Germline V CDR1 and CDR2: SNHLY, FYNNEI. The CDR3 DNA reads TGTGCCATAGCCGGACTAGCGGCCTCCTACGAGCAGTACTTC. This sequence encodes CAIAGLAASYEQYF.

CDR3 sequence (DNA): TGTGCCAGCAGTGACCCGGACTTCCACCGACAGACCCAGTACTTC. It encodes CASSDPDFHRQTQYF. V is TRBV6-4 and J is TRBJ2-5, with D maybe TRBD2 (5 bases). This CDR3 has 15 amino acids. Germline CDR1 reads MRHNA; CDR2 reads SNTAGT. Trimming took 2 bases from V and 6 from J, leaving 16 bases between them.